This T cell receptor beta chain was captured in a study of siplizumab effects on memory and regulatory T cells. The method was immunoSEQ multiplex PCR; TCRdb's version includes in-frame clones alone and lacks a portion of them. The repertoire holds 65,000 to 90,000 clones, 93% seen once, with 4.5% to 6.5% in the top ten. The CDR3 extends over 13 amino acids. With respect to this clone: A read error may produce the germline difference seen at one junction end.

The material sequenced was CD8+ T cells sorted from blood. The chain combines TRBV5-3 with TRBJ2-7; D gene uncertain. TRBV5-3 qualifies as an ORF whose function is uncertain. This clonotype originated in a human donor in good health. Here the CDR3 reads CASSLGQYYEQYF. The DNA of the CDR3 is TGTGCCAGCAGCTTGGGCCAGTACTACGAGCAGTACTTC.